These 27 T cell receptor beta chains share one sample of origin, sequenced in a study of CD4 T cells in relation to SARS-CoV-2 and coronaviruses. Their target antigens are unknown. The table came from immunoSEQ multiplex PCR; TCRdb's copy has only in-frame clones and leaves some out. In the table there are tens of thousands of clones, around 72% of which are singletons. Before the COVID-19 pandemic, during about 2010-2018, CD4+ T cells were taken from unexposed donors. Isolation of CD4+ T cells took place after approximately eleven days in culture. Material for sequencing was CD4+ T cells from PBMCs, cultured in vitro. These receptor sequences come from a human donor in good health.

The CDR3 here is CASSLRTSGYEQYF. DNA for the CDR3: TGTGCCAGCAGTTTACGGACTAGCGGCTACGAGCAGTACTTC. The gene calls are TRBV28 and TRBJ2-7; 10 bases are a match to TRBD2. The CDR3 is made up of 14 amino acids. V trimming: 2 bases; J trimming: 3 bases; junction bases outside the gene matches: 1. CDR1 is MDHEN, CDR2 SYDVKM, per germline.

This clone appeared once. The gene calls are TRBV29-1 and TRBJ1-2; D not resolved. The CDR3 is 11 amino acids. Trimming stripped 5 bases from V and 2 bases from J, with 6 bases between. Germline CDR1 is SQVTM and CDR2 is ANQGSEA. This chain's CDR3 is CSVILNYGYTF. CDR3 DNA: TGCAGCGTTATCCTCAACTATGGCTACACCTTC.

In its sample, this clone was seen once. The CDR3 sequence is CATSRDLAQETQYF. The CDR3 DNA follows: TGTGCCACCAGCAGAGATCTAGCGCAAGAGACCCAGTACTTC. The chain combines TRBV15 with TRBJ2-5; possibly TRBD2 for D (6 bases). CDR1 and CDR2 (germline): LNHNV, YYDKDF (reference sequence). The CDR3 sequence is 14 residues long. Between the trimmed V and J ends, which lost 0 bases and 2 bases, there was a span of 7 bases.

The CDR3, as DNA: TGCGCCAGCAGCTTTACAGGGAACTATGGCTACACCTTC. Residues: CASSFTGNYGYTF. The J gene is TRBJ1-2, the V gene TRBV5-1; TRBD1 is a possible D gene (6 bases). Germline V CDR1 and CDR2: SGHRS, YFSETQ. Trimming took off 2 bases at V and 2 bases at J, with 7 bases between the two ends. CDR3 length equals 13 residues.

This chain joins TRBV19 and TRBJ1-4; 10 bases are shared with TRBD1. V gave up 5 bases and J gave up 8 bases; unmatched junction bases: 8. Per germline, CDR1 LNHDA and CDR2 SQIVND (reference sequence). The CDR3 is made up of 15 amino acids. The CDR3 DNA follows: TGTGCCAGTAGTCAAACGACAGGGGGCCAGGAAAAACTGTTTTTT. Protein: CASSQTTGGQEKLFF.

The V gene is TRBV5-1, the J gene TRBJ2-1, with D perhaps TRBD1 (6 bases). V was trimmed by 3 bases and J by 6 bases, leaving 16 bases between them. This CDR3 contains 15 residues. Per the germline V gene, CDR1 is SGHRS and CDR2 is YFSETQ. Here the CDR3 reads CASSSDSVMTNEQFF. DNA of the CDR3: TGCGCCAGCAGCTCGGACAGTGTGATGACCAATGAGCAGTTCTTC.

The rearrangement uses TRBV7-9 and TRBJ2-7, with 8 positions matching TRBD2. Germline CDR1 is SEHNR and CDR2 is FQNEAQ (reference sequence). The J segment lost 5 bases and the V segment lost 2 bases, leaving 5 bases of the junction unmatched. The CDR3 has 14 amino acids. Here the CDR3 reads CASSLSGSLDEQYF. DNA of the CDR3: TGTGCCAGCAGCTTAAGCGGGAGTTTGGACGAGCAGTACTTC.

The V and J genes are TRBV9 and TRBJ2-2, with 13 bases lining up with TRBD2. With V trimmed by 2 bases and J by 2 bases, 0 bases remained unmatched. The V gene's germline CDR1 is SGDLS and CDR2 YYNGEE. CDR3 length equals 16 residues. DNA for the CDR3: TGTGCCAGCAGCGTGGGACTAGCGGGAAACACCGGGGAGCTGTTTTTT. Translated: CASSVGLAGNTGELFF.

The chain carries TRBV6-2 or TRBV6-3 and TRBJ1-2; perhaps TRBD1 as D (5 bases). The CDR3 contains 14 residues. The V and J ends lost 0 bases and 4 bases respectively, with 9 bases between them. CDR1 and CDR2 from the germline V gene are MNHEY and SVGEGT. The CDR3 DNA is TGTGCCAGCAGTTACTCGGGCAGGGCCTATGGCTACACCTTC. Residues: CASSYSGRAYGYTF.

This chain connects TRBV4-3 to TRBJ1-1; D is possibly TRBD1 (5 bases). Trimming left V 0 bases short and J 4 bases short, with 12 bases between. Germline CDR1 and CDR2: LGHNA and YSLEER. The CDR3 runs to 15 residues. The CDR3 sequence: CASSQDRVGGTEAFF. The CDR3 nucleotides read TGCGCCAGCAGCCAAGACAGGGTCGGCGGCACTGAAGCTTTCTTT.

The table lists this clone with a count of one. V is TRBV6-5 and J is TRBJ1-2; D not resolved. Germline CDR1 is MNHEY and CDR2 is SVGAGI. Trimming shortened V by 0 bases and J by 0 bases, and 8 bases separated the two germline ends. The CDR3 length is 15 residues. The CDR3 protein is CASSYSGSSNYGYTF. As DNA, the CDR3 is TGTGCCAGCAGTTACTCAGGGAGTTCTAACTATGGCTACACCTTC.

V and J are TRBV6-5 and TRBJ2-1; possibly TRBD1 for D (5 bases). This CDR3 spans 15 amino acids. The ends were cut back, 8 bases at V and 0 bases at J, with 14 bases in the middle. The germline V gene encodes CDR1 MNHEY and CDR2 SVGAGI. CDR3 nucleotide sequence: TGTGCCAGCCGCACTCAGGGCAGCTCCTACAATGAGCAGTTCTTC. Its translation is CASRTQGSSYNEQFF.

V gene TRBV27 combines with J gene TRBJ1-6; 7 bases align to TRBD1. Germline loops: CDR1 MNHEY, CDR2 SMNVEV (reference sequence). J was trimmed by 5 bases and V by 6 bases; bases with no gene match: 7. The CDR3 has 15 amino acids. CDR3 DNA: TGTGCCAGCAGCCTAACAGGGGCTCATAATTCACCCCTCCACTTT. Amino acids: CASSLTGAHNSPLHF.

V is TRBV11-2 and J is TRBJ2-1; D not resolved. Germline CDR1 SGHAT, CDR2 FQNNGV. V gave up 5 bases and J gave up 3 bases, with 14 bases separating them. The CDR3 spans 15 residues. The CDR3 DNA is TGTGCCAGCAGCCCAGCGTCCTGGGGCTACAATGAGCAGTTCTTC. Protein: CASSPASWGYNEQFF.

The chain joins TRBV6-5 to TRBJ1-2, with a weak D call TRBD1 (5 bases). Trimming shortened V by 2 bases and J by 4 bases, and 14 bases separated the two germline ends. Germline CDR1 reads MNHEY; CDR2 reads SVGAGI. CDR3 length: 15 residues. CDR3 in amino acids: CASSYGAGDLYGYTF. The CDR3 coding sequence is TGTGCCAGCAGTTACGGGGCAGGTGATCTCTATGGCTACACCTTC.

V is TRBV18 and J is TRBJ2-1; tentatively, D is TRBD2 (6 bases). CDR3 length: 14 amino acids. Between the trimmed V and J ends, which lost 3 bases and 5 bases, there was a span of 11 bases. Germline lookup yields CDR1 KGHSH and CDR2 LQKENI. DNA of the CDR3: TGTGCCAGCTCACCTGGGACTGCTAACAATGAGCAGTTCTTC. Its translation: CASSPGTANNEQFF. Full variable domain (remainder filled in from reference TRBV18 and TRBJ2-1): NAGVMQNPRHLVRRRGQEARLRCSPMKGHSHVYWYRQLPEEGLKFMVYLQKENIIDESGMPKERFSAEFPKEGPSILRIQQVVRGDSAAYFCASSPGTANNEQFFGPGTRLTVL.

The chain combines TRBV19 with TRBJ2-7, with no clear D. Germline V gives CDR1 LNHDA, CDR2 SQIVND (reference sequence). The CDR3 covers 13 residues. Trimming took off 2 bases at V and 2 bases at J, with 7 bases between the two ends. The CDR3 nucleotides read TGTGCCAGTAGTATAAGGACGGCCTACGAGCAGTACTTC. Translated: CASSIRTAYEQYF.

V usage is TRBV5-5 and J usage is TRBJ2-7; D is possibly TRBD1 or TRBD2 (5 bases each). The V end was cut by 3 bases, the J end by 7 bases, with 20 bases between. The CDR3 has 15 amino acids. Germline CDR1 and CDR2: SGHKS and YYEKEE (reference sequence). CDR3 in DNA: TGTGCCAGCAGCTCTCGAGGGGAACTCCCTAGGGAGCAGTACTTC. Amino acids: CASSSRGELPREQYF.

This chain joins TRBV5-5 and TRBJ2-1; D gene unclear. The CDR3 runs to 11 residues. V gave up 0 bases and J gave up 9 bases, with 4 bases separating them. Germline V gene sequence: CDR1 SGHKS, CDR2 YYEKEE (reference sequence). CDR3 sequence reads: CASSLVGEQFF. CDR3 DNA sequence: TGTGCCAGCAGCTTGGTTGGTGAGCAGTTCTTC.

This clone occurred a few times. CDR3 nucleotides: TGTGCCAACCTCAGGGGGCAGGGCGGTAGCGGGGGGTTCAATGAGCAGTTCTTC. Translating gives CANLRGQGGSGGFNEQFF. The chain uses TRBV21-1 and TRBJ2-1; the DNA was not used to check the table's D call, TRBD2. TRBV21-1 is marked as a pseudogene. The CDR3 extends over 18 amino acids.

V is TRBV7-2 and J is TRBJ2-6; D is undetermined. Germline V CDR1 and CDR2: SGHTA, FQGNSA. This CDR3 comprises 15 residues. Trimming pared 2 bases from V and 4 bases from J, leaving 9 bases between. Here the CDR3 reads CASSLLLPGANVLTF. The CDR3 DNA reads TGTGCCAGCAGCTTACTACTCCCCGGGGCCAACGTCCTGACTTTC.

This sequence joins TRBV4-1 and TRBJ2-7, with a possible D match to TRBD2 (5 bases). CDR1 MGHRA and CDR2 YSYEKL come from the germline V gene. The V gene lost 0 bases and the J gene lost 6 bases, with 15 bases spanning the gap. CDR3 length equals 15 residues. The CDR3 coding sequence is TGCGCCAGCAGCCAAGATCCCGGGATTTTAGGCGAGCAGTACTTC. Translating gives CASSQDPGILGEQYF.

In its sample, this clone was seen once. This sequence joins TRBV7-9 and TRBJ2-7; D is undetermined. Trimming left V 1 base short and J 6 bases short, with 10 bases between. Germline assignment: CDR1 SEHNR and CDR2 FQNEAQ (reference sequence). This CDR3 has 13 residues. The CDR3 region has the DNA TGTGCCAGCAGCTTAGATTCGCTGGGCGAGCAGTACTTC. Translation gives CASSLDSLGEQYF.

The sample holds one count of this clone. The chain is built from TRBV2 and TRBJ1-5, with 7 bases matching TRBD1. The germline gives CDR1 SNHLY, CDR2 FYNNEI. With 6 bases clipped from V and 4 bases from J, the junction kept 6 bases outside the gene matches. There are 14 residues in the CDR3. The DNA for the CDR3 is TGTGCCAGCAGCTCTGGGACAGAAAATCAGCCCCAGCATTTT. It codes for CASSSGTENQPQHF.

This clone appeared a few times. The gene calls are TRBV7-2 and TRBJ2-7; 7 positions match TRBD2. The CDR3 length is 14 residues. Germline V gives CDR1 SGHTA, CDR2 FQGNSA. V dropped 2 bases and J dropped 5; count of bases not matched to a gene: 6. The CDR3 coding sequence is TGTGCCAGCAGCTTACCGGGAGGCAGCCACGAGCAGTACTTC. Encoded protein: CASSLPGGSHEQYF.

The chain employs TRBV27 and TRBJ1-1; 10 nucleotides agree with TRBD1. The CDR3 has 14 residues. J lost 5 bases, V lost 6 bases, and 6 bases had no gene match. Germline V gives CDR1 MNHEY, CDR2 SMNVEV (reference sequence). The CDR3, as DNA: TGTGCCAGCAGGTCCGACAGGGGGCGTACTGAAGCTTTCTTT. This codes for CASRSDRGRTEAFF.

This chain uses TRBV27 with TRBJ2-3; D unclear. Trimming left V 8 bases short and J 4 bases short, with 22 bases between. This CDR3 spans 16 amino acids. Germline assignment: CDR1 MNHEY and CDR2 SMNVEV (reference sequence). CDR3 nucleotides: TGTGCCAGCTTTAGTAGTGGAATCGTCAGCGCAGATACGCAGTATTTT. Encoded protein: CASFSSGIVSADTQYF.